This T cell receptor beta chain appears in the sequencing data of a study of OX40 agonist ivuxolimab in advanced cancers. Here immunoSEQ multiplex PCR was the method, and the copy in TCRdb shows in-frame clones only, minus some. This sample yields about 70,000 clones, of which around nine tenths are seen a single time; roughly 2% belongs to the top ten. This CDR3 region has 15 residues. The junction had 7 bases not matched to a gene; V was cut back by 6 bases and J by 2 bases. The germline CDR1 and CDR2 sequences are MNHNY and SVGAGI (reference sequence). The rearrangement joins TRBV6-6 to TRBJ2-7; TRBD1 matches 10 bases. The origin of this receptor is an adult with an advanced solid tumor such as melanoma, head and neck, liver or kidney cancer. This material consisted of CD4+ or CD8+ T cells sorted from blood, taken in a trial of the OX40 agonist ivuxolimab. The chain's CDR3 is CASRKPGQGPYEQYF. In nucleotides, the CDR3 is TGTGCCAGCAGAAAACCGGGACAGGGGCCCTACGAGCAGTACTTC.